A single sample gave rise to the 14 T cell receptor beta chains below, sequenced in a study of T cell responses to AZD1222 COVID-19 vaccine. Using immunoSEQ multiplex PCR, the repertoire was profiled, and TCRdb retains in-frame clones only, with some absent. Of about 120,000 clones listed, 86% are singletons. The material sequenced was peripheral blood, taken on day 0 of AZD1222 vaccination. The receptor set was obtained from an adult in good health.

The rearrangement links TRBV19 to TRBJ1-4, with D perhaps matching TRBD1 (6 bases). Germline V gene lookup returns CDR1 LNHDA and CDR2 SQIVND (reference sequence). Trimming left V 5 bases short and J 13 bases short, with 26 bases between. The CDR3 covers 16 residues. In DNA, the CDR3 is TGTGCCAGTAGTCCAGAGGCCCCAGGGGTCGGGGGAAGACTGTTTTTT. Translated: CASSPEAPGVGGRLFF.

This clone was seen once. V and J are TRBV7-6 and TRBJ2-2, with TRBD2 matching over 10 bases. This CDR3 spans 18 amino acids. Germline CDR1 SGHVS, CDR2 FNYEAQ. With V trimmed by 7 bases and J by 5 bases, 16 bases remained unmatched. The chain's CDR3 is CASTRSGTSASGTGELFF. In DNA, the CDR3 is TGTGCCAGCACTAGATCCGGGACTAGCGCTAGCGGGACCGGGGAGCTGTTTTTT.

In nucleotides, the CDR3 is TGTGCCAGCAGGACTAGCGGGACCGGCGGGGAGCTGTTTTTT. It is translated as CASRTSGTGGELFF. The chain is built from TRBV7-2 and TRBJ2-2, with 11 bases identical to TRBD2. V lost 6 bases and J lost 7; bases outside the gene matches: 4. The CDR3 consists of 14 residues. CDR1 SGHTA and CDR2 FQGNSA come from the germline V gene.

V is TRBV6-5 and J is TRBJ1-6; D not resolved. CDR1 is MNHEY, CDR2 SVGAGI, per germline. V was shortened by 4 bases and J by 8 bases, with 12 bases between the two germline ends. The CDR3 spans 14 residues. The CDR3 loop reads CASSSSRRDSPLHF. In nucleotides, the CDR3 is TGTGCCAGCAGTTCAAGCAGGAGGGATTCACCCCTCCACTTT.

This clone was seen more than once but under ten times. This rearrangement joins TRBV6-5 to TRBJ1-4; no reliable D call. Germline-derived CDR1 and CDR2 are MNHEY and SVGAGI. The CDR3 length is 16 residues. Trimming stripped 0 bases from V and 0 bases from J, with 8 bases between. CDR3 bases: TGTGCCAGCAGTTACTCGTTTTTGACAACTAATGAAAAACTGTTTTTT. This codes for CASSYSFLTTNEKLFF.

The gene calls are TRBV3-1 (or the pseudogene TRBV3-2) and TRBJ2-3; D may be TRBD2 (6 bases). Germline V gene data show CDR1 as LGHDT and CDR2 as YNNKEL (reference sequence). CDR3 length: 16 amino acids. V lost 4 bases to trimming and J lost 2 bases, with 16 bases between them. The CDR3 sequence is CASSRRAAFITDTQYF. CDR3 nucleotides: TGTGCCAGCAGCCGGAGGGCAGCTTTCATCACAGATACGCAGTATTTT.

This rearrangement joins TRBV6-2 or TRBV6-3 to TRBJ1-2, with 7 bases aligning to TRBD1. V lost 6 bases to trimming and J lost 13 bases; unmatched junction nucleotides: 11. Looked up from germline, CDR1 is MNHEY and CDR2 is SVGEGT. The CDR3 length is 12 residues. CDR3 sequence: CASSRGTVDFTF. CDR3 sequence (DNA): TGTGCCAGCAGCCGGGGGACAGTGGATTTCACCTTC.

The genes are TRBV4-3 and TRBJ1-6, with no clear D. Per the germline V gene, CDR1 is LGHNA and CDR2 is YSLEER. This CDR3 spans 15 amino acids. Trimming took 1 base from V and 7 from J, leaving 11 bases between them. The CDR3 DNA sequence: TGCGCCAGCAGCCAAGGAACAGAGAAGAATTCACCCCTCCACTTT. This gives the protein CASSQGTEKNSPLHF.

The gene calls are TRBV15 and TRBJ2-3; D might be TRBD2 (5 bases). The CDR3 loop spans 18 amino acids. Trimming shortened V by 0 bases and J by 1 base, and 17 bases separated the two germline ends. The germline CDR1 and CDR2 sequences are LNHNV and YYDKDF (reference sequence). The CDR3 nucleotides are TGTGCCACCAGCAGAGAGGGGAGTGGGTGGGGTGGCACAGATACGCAGTATTTT. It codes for CATSREGSGWGGTDTQYF.

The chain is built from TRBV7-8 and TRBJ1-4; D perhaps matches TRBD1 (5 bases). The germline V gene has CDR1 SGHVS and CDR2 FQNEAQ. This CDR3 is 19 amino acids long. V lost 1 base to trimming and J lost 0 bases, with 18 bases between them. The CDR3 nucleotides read TGTGCCAGCAGCTTAGGTCACACGGGACCCGTCACAACTAATGAAAAACTGTTTTTT. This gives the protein CASSLGHTGPVTTNEKLFF.

As DNA, the CDR3 is TGCGCCAGCACCCTGACAGGTGTGGGCTATGGCTACACCTTC. Translating it yields CASTLTGVGYGYTF. The chain carries TRBV5-1 and TRBJ1-2; D perhaps matches TRBD1 (6 bases). Germline CDR1 and CDR2: SGHRS and YFSETQ. V lost 6 bases and J lost 4, with 16 bases in between. The CDR3 spans 14 residues.

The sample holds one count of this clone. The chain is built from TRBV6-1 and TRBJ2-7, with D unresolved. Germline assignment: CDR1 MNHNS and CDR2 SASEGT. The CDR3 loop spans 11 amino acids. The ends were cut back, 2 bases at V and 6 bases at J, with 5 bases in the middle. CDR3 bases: TGTGCCAGCAGTGAACCGGGCGAGCAGTACTTC. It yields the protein CASSEPGEQYF.

The CDR3 nucleotides read TGTGCCAGCAGCCAAGAGTTCTGGGGGGGAAACTATGGCTACACCTTC. Translating gives CASSQEFWGGNYGYTF. The genes are TRBV4-2 and TRBJ1-2; maybe TRBD1 (5 bases). The germline gives CDR1 LGHNA, CDR2 YNFKEQ. The CDR3 totals 16 residues. Between the trimmed V and J ends, which lost 0 bases and 2 bases, there was a span of 13 bases.

CDR3 protein: CATSPTSGQNWDTQYF. CDR3 bases: TGTGCCACCAGCCCCACCTCCGGACAAAACTGGGATACGCAGTATTTT. The V gene is TRBV15, the J gene TRBJ2-3; weak D call: TRBD1 (5 bases). CDR1 and CDR2 (germline): LNHNV, YYDKDF (reference sequence). V lost 5 bases, J lost 6 bases, and 21 bases lay in between. The length of the CDR3 is 16 residues.